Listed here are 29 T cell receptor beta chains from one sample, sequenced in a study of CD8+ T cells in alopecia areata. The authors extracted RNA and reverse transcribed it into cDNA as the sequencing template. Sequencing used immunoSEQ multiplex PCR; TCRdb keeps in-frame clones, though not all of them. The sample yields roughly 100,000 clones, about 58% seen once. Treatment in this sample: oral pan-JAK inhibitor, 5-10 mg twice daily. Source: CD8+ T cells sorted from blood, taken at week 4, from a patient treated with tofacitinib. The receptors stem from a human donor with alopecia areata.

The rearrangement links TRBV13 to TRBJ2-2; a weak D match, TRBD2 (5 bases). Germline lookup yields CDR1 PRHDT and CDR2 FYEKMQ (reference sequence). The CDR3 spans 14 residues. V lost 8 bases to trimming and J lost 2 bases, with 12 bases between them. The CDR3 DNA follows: TGTGCCAGCGCCGGGGTTTCAAACACCGGGGAGCTGTTTTTT. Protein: CASAGVSNTGELFF.

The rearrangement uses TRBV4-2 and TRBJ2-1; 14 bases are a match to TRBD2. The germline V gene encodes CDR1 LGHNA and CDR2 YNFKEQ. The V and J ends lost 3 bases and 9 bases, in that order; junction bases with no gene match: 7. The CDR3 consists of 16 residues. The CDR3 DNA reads TGTGCCAGCAGCCACGAGACTAGCGGGGGGGCCAGTGAGCAGTTCTTC. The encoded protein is CASSHETSGGASEQFF.

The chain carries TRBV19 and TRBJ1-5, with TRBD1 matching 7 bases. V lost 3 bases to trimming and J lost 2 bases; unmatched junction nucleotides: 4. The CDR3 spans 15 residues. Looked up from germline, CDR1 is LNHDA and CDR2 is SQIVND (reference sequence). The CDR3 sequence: CASSITGAGNQPQHF. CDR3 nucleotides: TGTGCCAGTAGTATCACAGGGGCTGGCAATCAGCCCCAGCATTTT.

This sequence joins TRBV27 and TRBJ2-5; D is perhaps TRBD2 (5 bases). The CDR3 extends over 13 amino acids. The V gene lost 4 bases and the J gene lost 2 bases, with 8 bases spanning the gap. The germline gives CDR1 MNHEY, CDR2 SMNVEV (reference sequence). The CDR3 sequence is CASSSGVQETQYF. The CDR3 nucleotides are TGTGCCAGCAGTTCCGGGGTGCAAGAGACCCAGTACTTC.

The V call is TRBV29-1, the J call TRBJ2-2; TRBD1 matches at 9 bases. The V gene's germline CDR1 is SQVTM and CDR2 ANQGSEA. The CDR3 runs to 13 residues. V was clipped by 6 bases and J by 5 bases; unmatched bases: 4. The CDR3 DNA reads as TGCAGCGTAGTACAGGGGGCGACCGGGGAGCTGTTTTTT. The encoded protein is CSVVQGATGELFF.

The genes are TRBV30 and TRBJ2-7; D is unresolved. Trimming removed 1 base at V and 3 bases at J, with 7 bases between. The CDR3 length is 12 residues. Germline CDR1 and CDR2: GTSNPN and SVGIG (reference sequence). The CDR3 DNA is TGTGCCTGGAGTGGGACCAACTACGAGCAGTACTTC. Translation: CAWSGTNYEQYF.

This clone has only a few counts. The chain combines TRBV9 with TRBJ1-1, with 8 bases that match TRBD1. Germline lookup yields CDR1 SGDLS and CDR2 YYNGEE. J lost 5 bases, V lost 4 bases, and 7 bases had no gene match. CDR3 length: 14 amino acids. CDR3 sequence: CASSLQGANTEAFF. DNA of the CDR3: TGTGCCAGCAGCCTCCAGGGGGCGAATACTGAAGCTTTCTTT.

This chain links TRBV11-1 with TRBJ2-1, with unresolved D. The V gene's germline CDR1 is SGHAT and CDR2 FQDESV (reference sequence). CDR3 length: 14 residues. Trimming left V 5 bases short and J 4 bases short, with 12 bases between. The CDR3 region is CASSTPGPYNEQFF. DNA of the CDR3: TGTGCCAGCAGCACTCCTGGGCCTTACAATGAGCAGTTCTTC.

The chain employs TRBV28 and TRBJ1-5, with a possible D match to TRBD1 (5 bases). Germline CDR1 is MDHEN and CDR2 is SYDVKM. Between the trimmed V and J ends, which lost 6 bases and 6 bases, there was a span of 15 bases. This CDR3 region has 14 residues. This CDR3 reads CASSLGQGSQPQHF. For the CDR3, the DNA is TGTGCCAGCAGCCTGGGGCAGGGTAGTCAGCCCCAGCATTTT.

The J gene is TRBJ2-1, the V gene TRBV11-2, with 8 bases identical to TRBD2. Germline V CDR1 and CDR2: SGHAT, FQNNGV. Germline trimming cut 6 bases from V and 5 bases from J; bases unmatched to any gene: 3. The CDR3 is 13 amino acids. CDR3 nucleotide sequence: TGTGCCAGCAGTCGGGAGGGCAACAATGAGCAGTTCTTC. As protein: CASSREGNNEQFF. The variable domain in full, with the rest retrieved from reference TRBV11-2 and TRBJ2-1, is EAGVAQSPRYKIIEKRQSVAFWCNPISGHATLYWYQQILGQGPKLLIQFQNNGVVDDSQLPKDRFSAERLKGVDSTLKIQPAKLEDSAVYLCASSREGNNEQFFGPGTRLTVL.

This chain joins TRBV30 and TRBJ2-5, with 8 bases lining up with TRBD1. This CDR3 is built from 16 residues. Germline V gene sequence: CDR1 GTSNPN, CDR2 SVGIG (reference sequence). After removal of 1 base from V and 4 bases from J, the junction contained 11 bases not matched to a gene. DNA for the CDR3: TGTGCCTGGAGTGCCCTAATTTTGGACAGGGTAGAGACCCAGTACTTC. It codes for CAWSALILDRVETQYF.

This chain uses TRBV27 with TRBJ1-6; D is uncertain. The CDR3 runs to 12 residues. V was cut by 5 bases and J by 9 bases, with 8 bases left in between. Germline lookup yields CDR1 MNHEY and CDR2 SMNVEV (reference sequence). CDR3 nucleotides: TGTGCCAGCAGTACTAGGCGTTCACCCCTCCACTTT. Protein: CASSTRRSPLHF.

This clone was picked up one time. This CDR3 is CASSFNPGQLSYEQYF. Written as DNA, the CDR3 is TGTGCCAGCAGCTTTAACCCGGGACAGCTCTCCTACGAGCAGTACTTC. This chain uses TRBV5-6 with TRBJ2-7, with 7 bases lining up with TRBD1. This CDR3 contains 16 residues. CDR1 is SGHDT, CDR2 YYEEEE, per germline. The J segment lost 0 bases and the V segment lost 2 bases, leaving 8 bases of the junction unmatched.

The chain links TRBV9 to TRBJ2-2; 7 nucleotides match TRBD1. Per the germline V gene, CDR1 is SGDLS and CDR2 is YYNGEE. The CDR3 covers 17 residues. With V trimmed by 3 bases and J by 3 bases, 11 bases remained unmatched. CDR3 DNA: TGTGCCAGCAGCGACGGCTTGGGACAGAGCCACACCGGGGAGCTGTTTTTT. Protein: CASSDGLGQSHTGELFF.

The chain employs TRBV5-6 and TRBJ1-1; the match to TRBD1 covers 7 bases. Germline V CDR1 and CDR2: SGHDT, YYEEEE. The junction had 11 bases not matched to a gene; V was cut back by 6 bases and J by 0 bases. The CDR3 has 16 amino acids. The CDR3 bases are TGTGCCAGCAACCAGGGGACAGTCATCTTGAACACTGAAGCTTTCTTT. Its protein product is CASNQGTVILNTEAFF.

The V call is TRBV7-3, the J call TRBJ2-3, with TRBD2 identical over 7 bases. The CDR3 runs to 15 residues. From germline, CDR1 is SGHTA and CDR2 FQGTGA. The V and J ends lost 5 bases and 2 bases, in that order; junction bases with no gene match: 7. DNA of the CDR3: TGTGCCAGCAGCCCGGGACTACTCTCCACAGATACGCAGTATTTT. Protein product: CASSPGLLSTDTQYF.

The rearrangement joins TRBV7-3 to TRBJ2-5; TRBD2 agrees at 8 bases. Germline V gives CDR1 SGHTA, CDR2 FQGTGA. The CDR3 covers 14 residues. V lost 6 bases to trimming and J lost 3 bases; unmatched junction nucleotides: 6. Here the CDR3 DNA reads TGTGCCAGCAGTTCCGAAGCGGGAGAAGAGACCCAGTACTTC. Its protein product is CASSSEAGEETQYF.

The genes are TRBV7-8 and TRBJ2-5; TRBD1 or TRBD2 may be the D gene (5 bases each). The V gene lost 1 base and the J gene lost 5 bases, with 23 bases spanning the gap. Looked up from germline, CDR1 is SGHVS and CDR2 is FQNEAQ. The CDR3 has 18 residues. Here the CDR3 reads CASSLVAQGVYGGETQYF. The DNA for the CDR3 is TGTGCCAGCAGCTTAGTAGCTCAGGGCGTTTACGGCGGGGAGACCCAGTACTTC.

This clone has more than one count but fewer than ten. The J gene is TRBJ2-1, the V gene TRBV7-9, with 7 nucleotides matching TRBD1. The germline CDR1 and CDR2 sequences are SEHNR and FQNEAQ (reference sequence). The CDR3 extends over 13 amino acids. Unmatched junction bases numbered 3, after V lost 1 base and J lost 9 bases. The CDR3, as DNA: TGTGCCAGCAGCTTAGGAGGGGGCAGTGAGCAGTTCTTC. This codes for CASSLGGGSEQFF.

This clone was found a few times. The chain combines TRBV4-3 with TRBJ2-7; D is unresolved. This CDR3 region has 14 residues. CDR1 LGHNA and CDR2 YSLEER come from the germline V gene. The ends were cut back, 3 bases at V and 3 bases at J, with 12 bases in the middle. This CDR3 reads CASSHRVINYEQYF. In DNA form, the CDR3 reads TGCGCCAGCAGCCACCGGGTTATCAACTACGAGCAGTACTTC.

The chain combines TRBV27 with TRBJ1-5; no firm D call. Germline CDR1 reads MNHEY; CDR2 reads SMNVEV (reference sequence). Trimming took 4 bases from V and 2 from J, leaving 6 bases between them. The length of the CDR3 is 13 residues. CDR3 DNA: TGTGCCAGCAGTTGGGGTGGCAATCAGCCCCAGCATTTT. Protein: CASSWGGNQPQHF.

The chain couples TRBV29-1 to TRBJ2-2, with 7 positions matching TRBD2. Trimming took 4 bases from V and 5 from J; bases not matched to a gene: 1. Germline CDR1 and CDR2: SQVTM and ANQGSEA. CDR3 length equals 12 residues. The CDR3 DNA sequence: TGCAGCGTTGGTAGCGGGACCGGGGAGCTGTTTTTT. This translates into CSVGSGTGELFF.

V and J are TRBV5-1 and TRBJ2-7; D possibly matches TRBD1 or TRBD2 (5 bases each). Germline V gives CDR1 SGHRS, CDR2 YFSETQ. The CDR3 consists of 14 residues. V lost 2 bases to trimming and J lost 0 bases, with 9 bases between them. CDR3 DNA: TGCGCCAGCAGCTTTAACGGGGCCTCCTACGAGCAGTACTTC. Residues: CASSFNGASYEQYF.

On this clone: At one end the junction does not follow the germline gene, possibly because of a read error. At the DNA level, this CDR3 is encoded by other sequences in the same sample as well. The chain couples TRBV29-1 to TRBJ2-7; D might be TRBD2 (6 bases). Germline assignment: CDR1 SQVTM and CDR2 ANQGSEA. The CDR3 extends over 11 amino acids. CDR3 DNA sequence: TGCAGCGTTGAGGCGGACTACGAGCAGTACTTT. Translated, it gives CSVEADYEQYF.

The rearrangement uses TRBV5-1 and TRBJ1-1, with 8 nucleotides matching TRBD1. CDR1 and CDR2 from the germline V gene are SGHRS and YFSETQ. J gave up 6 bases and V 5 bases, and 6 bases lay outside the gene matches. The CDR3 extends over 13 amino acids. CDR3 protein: CASRQGGLAEAFF. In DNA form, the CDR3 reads TGCGCCAGCAGACAGGGGGGATTAGCTGAAGCTTTCTTT.

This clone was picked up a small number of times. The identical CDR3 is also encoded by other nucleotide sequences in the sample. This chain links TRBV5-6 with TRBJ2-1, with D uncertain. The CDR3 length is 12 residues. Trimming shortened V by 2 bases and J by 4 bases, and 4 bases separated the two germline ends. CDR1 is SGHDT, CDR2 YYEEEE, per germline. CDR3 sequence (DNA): TGTGCCAGCAGCTTCACTTACAATGAGCAGTTCTTC. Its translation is CASSFTYNEQFF.

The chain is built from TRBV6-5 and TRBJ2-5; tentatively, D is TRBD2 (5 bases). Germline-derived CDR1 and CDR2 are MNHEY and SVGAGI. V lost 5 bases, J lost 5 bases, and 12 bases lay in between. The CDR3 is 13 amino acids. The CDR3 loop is CASSPRRGETQYF. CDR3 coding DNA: TGTGCCAGCAGTCCCAGGAGAGGGGAGACCCAGTACTTC.

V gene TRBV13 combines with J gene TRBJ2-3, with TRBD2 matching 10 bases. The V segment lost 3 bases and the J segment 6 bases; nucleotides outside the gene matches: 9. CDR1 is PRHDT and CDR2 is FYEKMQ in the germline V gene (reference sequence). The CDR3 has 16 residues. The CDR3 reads CASSFLAGVTRDTQYF. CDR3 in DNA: TGTGCCAGCAGCTTCCTAGCGGGGGTGACTAGGGATACGCAGTATTTT.

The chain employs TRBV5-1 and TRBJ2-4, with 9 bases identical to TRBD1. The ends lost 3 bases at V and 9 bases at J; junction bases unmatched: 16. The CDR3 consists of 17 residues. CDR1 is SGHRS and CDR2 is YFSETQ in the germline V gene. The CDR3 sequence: CASSSPPGTGMDSIQYF. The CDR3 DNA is TGCGCCAGCAGCTCCCCCCCCGGGACAGGGATGGATAGCATTCAGTACTTC.